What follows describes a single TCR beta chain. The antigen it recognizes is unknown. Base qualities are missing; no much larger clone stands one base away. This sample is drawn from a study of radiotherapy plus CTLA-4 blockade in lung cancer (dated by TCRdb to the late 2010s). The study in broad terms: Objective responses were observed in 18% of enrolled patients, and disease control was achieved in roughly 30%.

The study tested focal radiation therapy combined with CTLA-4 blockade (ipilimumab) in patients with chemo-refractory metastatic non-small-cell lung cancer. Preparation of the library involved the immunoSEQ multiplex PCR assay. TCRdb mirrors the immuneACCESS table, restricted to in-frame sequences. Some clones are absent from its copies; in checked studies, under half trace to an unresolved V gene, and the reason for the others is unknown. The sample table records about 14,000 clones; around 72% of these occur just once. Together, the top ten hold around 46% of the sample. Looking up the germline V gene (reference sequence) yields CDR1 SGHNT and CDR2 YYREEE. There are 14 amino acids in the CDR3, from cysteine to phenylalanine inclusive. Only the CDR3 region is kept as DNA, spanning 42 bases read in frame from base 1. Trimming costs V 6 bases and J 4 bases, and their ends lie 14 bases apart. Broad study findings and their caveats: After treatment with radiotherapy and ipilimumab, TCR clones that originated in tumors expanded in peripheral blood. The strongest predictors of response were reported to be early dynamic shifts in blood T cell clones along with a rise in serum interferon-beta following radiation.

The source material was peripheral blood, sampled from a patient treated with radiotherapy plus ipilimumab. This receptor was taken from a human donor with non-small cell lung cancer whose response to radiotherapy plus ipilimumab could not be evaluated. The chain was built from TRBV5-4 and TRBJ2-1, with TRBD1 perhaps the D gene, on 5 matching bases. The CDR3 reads CASTSPTDYNEQFF. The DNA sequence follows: TGTGCCAGCACCTCTCCGACAGATTACAATGAGCAGTTCTTC.